The entry that follows covers one T cell receptor (beta chain) sequence. What it binds is unknown. This entry comes from a study of cytomegalovirus exposure and HLA in healthy donors. The PCR used 60 Vbeta and 13 Jbeta primers. Sequencing used immunoSEQ multiplex PCR; TCRdb keeps in-frame clones, though not all of them. The table lists about 160,000 clones, 75% to 80% of them singletons, with around 0.89% in the top ten. CDR1 and CDR2 from the germline V gene are SEHNR and FQNEAQ (reference sequence). The CDR3 consists of 13 residues. V was clipped by 8 bases and J by 5 bases; unmatched bases: 8. Whole-study results and caveats: There were several of the most significant clusters that appeared linked to common viral pathogens in a later analysis.

Input material: PBMCs. This receptor was identified in a woman aged 45-59 years in good health and CMV-seropositive. V is TRBV7-9 and J is TRBJ2-5, with TRBD2 matching over 7 bases. The CDR3 loop is CASDRGVRETQYF. The CDR3 nucleotides read TGTGCCAGCGACCGGGGGGTGAGGGAGACCCAGTACTTC.